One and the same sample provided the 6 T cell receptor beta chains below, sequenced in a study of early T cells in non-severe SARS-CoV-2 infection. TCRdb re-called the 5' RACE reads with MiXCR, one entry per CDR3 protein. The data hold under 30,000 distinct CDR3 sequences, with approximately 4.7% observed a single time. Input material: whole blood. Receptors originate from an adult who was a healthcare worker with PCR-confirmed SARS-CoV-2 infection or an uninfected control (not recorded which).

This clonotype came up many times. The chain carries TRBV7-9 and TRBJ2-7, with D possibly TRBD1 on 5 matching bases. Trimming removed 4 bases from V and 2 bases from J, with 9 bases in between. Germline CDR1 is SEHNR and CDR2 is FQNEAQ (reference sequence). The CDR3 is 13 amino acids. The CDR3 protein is CASSSDRTYEQYF. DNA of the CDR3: TGTGCCAGCAGCTCCGACAGAACCTACGAGCAGTACTTC.

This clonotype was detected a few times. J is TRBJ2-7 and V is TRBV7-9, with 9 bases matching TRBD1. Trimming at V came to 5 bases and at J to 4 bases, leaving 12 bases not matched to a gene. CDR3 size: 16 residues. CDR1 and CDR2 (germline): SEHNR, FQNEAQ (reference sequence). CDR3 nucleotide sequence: TGTGCCAGCAGCAATAAACAGGGGGCTGCCCTGTACGAGCAGTACTTC. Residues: CASSNKQGAALYEQYF.

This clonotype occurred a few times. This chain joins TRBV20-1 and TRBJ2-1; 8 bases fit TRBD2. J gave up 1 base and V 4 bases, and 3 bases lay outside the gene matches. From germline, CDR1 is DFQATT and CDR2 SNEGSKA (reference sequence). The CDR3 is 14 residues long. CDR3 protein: CSATPSGSYNEQFF. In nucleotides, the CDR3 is TGCAGTGCTACCCCTAGCGGGTCCTACAATGAGCAGTTCTTC.

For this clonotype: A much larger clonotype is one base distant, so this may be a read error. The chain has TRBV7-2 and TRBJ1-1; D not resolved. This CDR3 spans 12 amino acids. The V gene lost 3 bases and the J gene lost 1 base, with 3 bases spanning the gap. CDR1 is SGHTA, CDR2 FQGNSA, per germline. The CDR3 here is CASSFRNTEAFF. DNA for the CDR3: TGTGCCAGCAGCTTCAGGAACACTGAAGCTTTCTTT.

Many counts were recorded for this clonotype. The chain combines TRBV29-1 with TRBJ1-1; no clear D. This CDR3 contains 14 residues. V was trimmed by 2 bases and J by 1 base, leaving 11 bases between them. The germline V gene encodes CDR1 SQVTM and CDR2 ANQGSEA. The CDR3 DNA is TGCAGCGTTGAATTTGCGGGATCGAACACTGAAGCTTTCTTT. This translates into CSVEFAGSNTEAFF. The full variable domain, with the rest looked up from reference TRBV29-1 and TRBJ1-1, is SAVISQKPSRDICQRGTSLTIQCQVDSQVTMMFWYRQQPGQSLTLIATANQGSEATYESGFVIDKFPISRPNLTFSTLTVSNMSPEDSSIYLCSVEFAGSNTEAFFGQGTRLTVV.

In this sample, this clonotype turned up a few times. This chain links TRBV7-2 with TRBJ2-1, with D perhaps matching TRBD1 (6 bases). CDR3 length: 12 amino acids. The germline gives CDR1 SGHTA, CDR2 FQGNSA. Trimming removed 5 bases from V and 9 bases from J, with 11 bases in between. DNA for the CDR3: TGTGCCAGCAGCGGTATAGGGGGTGAGCAGTTCTTC. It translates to CASSGIGGEQFF.